The present entry profiles one T cell receptor (beta chain) with its context. The target of this receptor is not known. Base qualities are not at hand, and no much larger clone is one base apart. The CDR3 regions of human TCRbeta chains were analyzed by immunosequencing. Turning to the authors' computational methods: TCRs in the repertoires were compared against a reference library of SARS-CoV-2-specific TCRs that had been generated with the MIRA antigen-specificity platform. Breadth was defined as the fraction of unique TCRs that were SARS-CoV-2-associated, and depth was defined as the fraction of total T cells that were SARS-CoV-2-associated. Using the MIRA data, every spike-specific TCR was mapped to the spike region that the TCR reacted to and assigned to either a CD4 or a CD8 class. Log10-transformed breadth and depth values were compared by one-way ANOVA with Sidak's multiple comparisons tests. TCRdb retrieved this table from immuneACCESS and kept in-frame rearrangements only. Not all clones are present; in checked studies, unresolved V genes account for under half, and no reason is known for the remainder. Clonal size and the V and J genes are those of that table, whereas D and trimming came from the DNA. The sample table holds roughly 120,000 clones, of which 91% were seen once. The ten largest clonotypes hold approximately 2.5% of the sample.

These data are taken from a study of T cell responses to AZD1222 COVID-19 vaccine (dated by TCRdb to the early 2020s). Notes on the research overall: AZD1222 recipients whose second dose came at about 4 weeks and those whose second dose came at about 12 weeks were combined into one group, since spike-specific TCR depth and breadth did not differ between the two schedules. A total of just over 230 trial participants underwent TCR sequencing, of whom more than 200 had received two doses of AZD1222 and around 25 had received two doses of the MenACWY control vaccine. Trial participants were enrolled by age into subgroups of 18-55, 56-69 and 70-plus years, and 148, 28 and 57 TCR-sequenced participants, respectively, were included in these subgroups. Points the paper makes about the study in general: The vaccine-associated CD4 TCRs covered the entire spike protein, and the dominant responses fell in regions 160-218 and 743-854. Because no day 14 peak-response samples were available, repertoires were characterized only after the peak T cell response. The 56-69-year group was small, and its depth increase did not reach significance, likely because of low power. Most participants were white British and females outnumbered males, and the authors suggested that clonal diversity may have been underestimated. Conclusions about previously exposed vaccinees are limited because only six or seven AZD1222 recipients were SARS-CoV-2 seropositive at baseline. Epitopes outside the regions mutated in the B.1.351 and B.1.1.7 variants were reportedly recognized by nearly half of the unique spike-specific TCRs. Spike-specific TCR breadth and depth rose significantly after two AZD1222 doses compared with day 0 and with MenACWY recipients.

For CDR1 and CDR2, the germline V gene (reference sequence) lists SEHNR and FQNEAQ. Including cysteine and phenylalanine, the CDR3 has 15 amino acids. Here the CDR3 DNA is all that survives: 45 bases in frame from base 1. V loses 11 bases at its end and J loses 8 bases; junction bases beyond the gene matches: 15. The sample's time point label, decoded: baseline before first vaccination. Samples from vaccinated people were obtained from the UK trials COV001 and COV002, which included a single-blind randomized controlled phase 2/3 trial of AZD1222 (ChAdOx1 nCoV-19) in healthy adults. Trial participant PBMC samples were collected at day 0 and day 28 after the second dose for TCRbeta chain sequencing.

The chain is encoded by TRBV7-9 joined to TRBJ2-1, and 10 junction bases match TRBD2. Specimen: peripheral blood, collected on day 0 of AZD1222 vaccination. This receptor was identified in an adult in good health. The DNA sequence is as follows: TGTGCCTCCCGTTCGGCTAGCGGGAGCCTCTATGAGCAGTTCTTC. It specifies CASRSASGSLYEQFF.